These 32 T cell receptor beta chains originate from one sample sequenced in a study of blood T cell repertoires in COVID-19. The repertoire was sequenced with immunoSEQ multiplex PCR; TCRdb's copy has only in-frame clones and lacks some. The sample holds over 600,000 clones, about 87% seen once. Sequencing was performed on peripheral blood. Every receptor here comes from a young woman with acute or convalescent COVID-19.

The chain joins TRBV19 to TRBJ1-5; no reliable D call. The CDR3 has 15 amino acids. Trimming stripped 3 bases from V and 9 bases from J, with 18 bases between. Germline V lookup: CDR1 LNHDA, CDR2 SQIVND (reference sequence). The DNA of the CDR3 is TGTGCCAGTAGTATGGAAGAAGGTTCCCTAGGGCCCCAGCATTTT. Encoded protein: CASSMEEGSLGPQHF.

The genes are TRBV4-1 and TRBJ1-1; D possibly corresponds to TRBD1 (6 bases). V was trimmed by 3 bases and J by 3 bases, leaving 14 bases between them. The CDR3 is 15 residues long. Germline V gene lookup returns CDR1 MGHRA and CDR2 YSYEKL. The CDR3 region is CASSHGEGGDTEAFF. As DNA, the CDR3 is TGCGCCAGCAGCCATGGCGAAGGGGGGGACACTGAAGCTTTCTTT.

J is TRBJ2-7 and V is TRBV27; TRBD2 matches at 9 bases. CDR3 size: 15 residues. V shed 2 bases, J shed 4 bases, and the junction held 6 bases outside the gene matches. Germline V gene lookup returns CDR1 MNHEY and CDR2 SMNVEV (reference sequence). The CDR3 loop is CASSLRRGGAYEQYF. The CDR3 DNA is TGTGCCAGCAGTTTACGCCGCGGGGGGGCGTACGAGCAGTACTTC.

The rearrangement joins TRBV9 to TRBJ1-1; 8 nucleotides align to TRBD1. This CDR3 spans 16 amino acids. Trimming cost V 3 bases and J 2 bases; bases outside gene matches: 9. CDR1 is SGDLS, CDR2 YYNGEE, per germline. The DNA of the CDR3 is TGTGCCAGCAGCGCCCGGGGACAGGAGCTTAACACTGAAGCTTTCTTT. Translation: CASSARGQELNTEAFF.

The chain employs TRBV28 and TRBJ1-2; D is possibly TRBD1 (5 bases). Trimming removed 5 bases at V and 5 bases at J, with 12 bases between. The germline gives CDR1 MDHEN, CDR2 SYDVKM. The CDR3 totals 13 residues. In DNA form, the CDR3 reads TGTGCCAGCAGTGGAGGGAGACAGTATGGCTACACCTTC. This translates into CASSGGRQYGYTF.

The CDR3 is CASSWGQGTGELFF. The CDR3 bases are TGTGCCAGCAGTTGGGGACAGGGGACCGGGGAGCTGTTTTTT. The chain joins TRBV6-5 to TRBJ2-2; 10 nucleotides match TRBD1. CDR3 size: 14 residues. The J segment lost 5 bases and the V segment lost 4 bases, leaving 1 base of the junction unmatched. Germline V lookup: CDR1 MNHEY, CDR2 SVGAGI.

J is TRBJ2-1 and V is TRBV4-2; 7 bases line up with TRBD1. Germline V gene sequence: CDR1 LGHNA, CDR2 YNFKEQ. V shed 0 bases and J 7 bases; nucleotides not matched to a gene: 9. The CDR3 is made up of 16 amino acids. In nucleotides, the CDR3 is TGTGCCAGCAGCCAAGAAGGACAGGCTCGGACTAATGAGCAGTTCTTC. Its translation: CASSQEGQARTNEQFF.

The chain combines TRBV15 with TRBJ2-7; the D gene is possibly TRBD1 (6 bases). V lost 3 bases, J lost 0 bases, and 6 bases lay in between. The CDR3 loop spans 13 amino acids. Germline V gene data show CDR1 as LNHNV and CDR2 as YYDKDF (reference sequence). The chain's CDR3 is CATSRDSSYEQYF. In DNA, the CDR3 is TGTGCCACCAGCAGGGACAGCTCCTACGAGCAGTACTTC.

This clone appeared a single time. This chain connects TRBV6-4 to TRBJ2-3; TRBD2 matches at 7 bases. CDR1 and CDR2 (germline): MRHNA, SNTAGT. This CDR3 contains 16 residues. With 8 bases clipped from V and 5 bases from J, the junction kept 16 bases outside the gene matches. In DNA form, the CDR3 reads TGTGCCAGCCGCGCCGGGGCGGGGGTGGATAAAGATACGCAGTATTTT. Its protein is CASRAGAGVDKDTQYF.

This chain joins TRBV5-1 and TRBJ2-7; 8 bases are shared with TRBD1. V dropped 2 bases and J dropped 2; count of bases not matched to a gene: 12. The CDR3 totals 17 residues. The germline gives CDR1 SGHRS, CDR2 YFSETQ. CDR3 sequence reads: CASSFDPGQDPTYEQYF. DNA for the CDR3: TGCGCCAGCAGCTTTGACCCGGGACAGGATCCTACCTACGAGCAGTACTTC.

This chain uses TRBV7-9 with TRBJ2-5, with 7 nucleotides matching TRBD1. The length of the CDR3 is 15 residues. V was clipped by 4 bases and J by 5 bases; unmatched bases: 10. Looked up from germline, CDR1 is SEHNR and CDR2 is FQNEAQ (reference sequence). CDR3 DNA: TGTGCCAGCAGCTGGACAGGTTTGGGATCCGAGACCCAGTACTTC. Amino acid sequence: CASSWTGLGSETQYF. Looking up the rest from reference TRBV7-9 and TRBJ2-5 gives the full variable domain: DTGVSQNPRHKITKRGQNVTFRCDPISEHNRLYWYRQTLGQGPEFLTYFQNEAQLEKSRLLSDRFSAERPKGSFSTLEIQRTEQGDSAMYLCASSWTGLGSETQYFGPGTRLLVL.

The rearrangement uses TRBV11-2 and TRBJ2-5; 11 bases line up with TRBD1. Trimming cost V 5 bases and J 1 base; bases outside gene matches: 6. CDR3 length equals 16 residues. Germline V gene lookup returns CDR1 SGHAT and CDR2 FQNNGV. The CDR3 DNA sequence: TGTGCCAGCAGCCTGGGACAGGGGGGTGCCCAAGAGACCCAGTACTTC. This sequence encodes CASSLGQGGAQETQYF.

The J gene is TRBJ1-2, the V gene TRBV12-3 or TRBV12-4; the D is unclear. V was clipped by 9 bases and J by 3 bases, with 11 bases between them. This CDR3 comprises 12 residues. As DNA, the CDR3 is TGTGCCAGTACGCTGGGCGACTATGGCTACACCTTC. Translated, it gives CASTLGDYGYTF.

The chain recombines TRBV4-3 with TRBJ2-3, with 14 bases that match TRBD2. The CDR3 covers 16 residues. The V segment lost 2 bases and the J segment 6 bases; nucleotides outside the gene matches: 4. Germline CDR1 is LGHNA and CDR2 is YSLEER. CDR3 nucleotide sequence: TGCGCCAGCAGCCAACTGACTAGCGGGGGGGCCGATACGCAGTATTTT. Translation gives CASSQLTSGGADTQYF.

The V and J genes are TRBV27 and TRBJ2-2, with D perhaps TRBD2 (7 bases). The CDR3 consists of 15 residues. Germline V CDR1 and CDR2: MNHEY, SMNVEV (reference sequence). Trimming cost V 2 bases and J 5 bases, with 12 bases left between them. The CDR3, as DNA: TGTGCCAGCAGTTTAAACAGGGAGGGAACCGGGGAGCTGTTTTTT. It is translated as CASSLNREGTGELFF.

This rearrangement joins TRBV6-4 to TRBJ2-1; TRBD1 is a possible D gene (5 bases). Trimming removed 2 bases from V and 9 bases from J, with 11 bases in between. Looked up from germline, CDR1 is MRHNA and CDR2 is SNTAGT. This CDR3 has 13 amino acids. CDR3 sequence reads: CASSDDSQSEQFF. The CDR3 region has the DNA TGTGCCAGCAGTGACGACAGCCAGAGTGAGCAGTTCTTC.

The chain couples TRBV18 to TRBJ1-4, with a weak D call TRBD1 (6 bases). V was shortened by 2 bases and J by 8 bases, with 12 bases between the two germline ends. Per germline, CDR1 KGHSH and CDR2 LQKENI. This CDR3 has 14 residues. CDR3 nucleotides: TGTGCCAGCTCACCAGGGGGCATCGGGGAAAAACTGTTTTTT. Translation gives CASSPGGIGEKLFF.

The chain uses TRBV30 and TRBJ1-1, with unresolved D. The CDR3 covers 13 residues. V lost 5 bases and J 8 bases, leaving 18 bases between the germline ends. Looked up from germline, CDR1 is GTSNPN and CDR2 is SVGIG (reference sequence). CDR3 DNA: TGTGCCTGGCGACGAGAGGAGGGCAGGGAAGCTTTCTTT. It yields the protein CAWRREEGREAFF.

The chain links TRBV25-1 to TRBJ2-5; D possibly corresponds to TRBD2 (6 bases). Germline-derived CDR1 and CDR2 are MGHDK and SYGVNS. Trimming removed 4 bases from V and 0 bases from J, with 12 bases in between. This CDR3 contains 15 residues. In nucleotides, the CDR3 is TGTGCCAGCAGTGCATTCCGGGGGAACCAAGAGACCCAGTACTTC. Protein: CASSAFRGNQETQYF.

The rearrangement uses TRBV7-8 and TRBJ2-7, with D perhaps matching TRBD2 (6 bases). The CDR3 totals 15 residues. Germline V gene sequence: CDR1 SGHVS, CDR2 FQNEAQ. V lost 5 bases, J lost 2 bases, and 16 bases lay in between. The CDR3: CASSPRDGVAYEQYF. The CDR3 DNA follows: TGTGCCAGCAGCCCGCGGGATGGCGTTGCCTACGAGCAGTACTTC.

This chain's CDR3 is CASSILPSYGYTF. CDR3 nucleotide sequence: TGTGCCAGTAGTATCCTGCCTAGTTATGGCTACACCTTC. V and J are TRBV19 and TRBJ1-2; D remains unclear. Germline V CDR1 and CDR2: LNHDA, SQIVND (reference sequence). Deletions cut 3 bases from V and 5 bases from J, with 10 bases between. CDR3 length: 13 amino acids.

The rearrangement uses TRBV6-2 or TRBV6-3 and TRBJ1-5; the match to TRBD1 covers 7 bases. J gave up 4 bases and V 2 bases, and 17 bases lay outside the gene matches. The CDR3 extends over 19 amino acids. Germline V gene data show CDR1 as MNHEY and CDR2 as SVGEGT. CDR3 nucleotide sequence: TGTGCCAGCAGTTACCCTCCGGGACAGCGTACCAGCCTGAATCAGCCCCAGCATTTT. Translating gives CASSYPPGQRTSLNQPQHF.

The rearrangement links TRBV5-1 to TRBJ2-7; possible D gene TRBD2, 6 bases. The CDR3 is 13 amino acids. V was pared by 0 bases and J by 7 bases, with 11 bases between. CDR1 is SGHRS and CDR2 is YFSETQ in the germline V gene. DNA for the CDR3: TGCGCCAGCAGCTTGGTAAGGGCGGGGGAGCAGTACTTC. Protein sequence: CASSLVRAGEQYF.

The rearrangement uses TRBV15 and TRBJ1-2, with unresolved D. Germline V gives CDR1 LNHNV, CDR2 YYDKDF (reference sequence). The CDR3 is 14 amino acids. Trimming stripped 0 bases from V and 3 bases from J, with 8 bases between. This chain's CDR3 is CATSRDEYDYGYTF. CDR3 coding DNA: TGTGCCACCAGCAGAGATGAGTACGACTATGGCTACACCTTC.

This chain uses TRBV12-5 with TRBJ1-2, with 8 bases aligning to TRBD1. The CDR3 is 12 residues long. With 6 bases clipped from V and 8 bases from J, the junction kept 5 bases outside the gene matches. CDR1 is LGHNT, CDR2 FRNRAP, per germline. The CDR3 is CASGIQGAGYTF. The CDR3 DNA reads as TGTGCTAGTGGAATTCAGGGGGCGGGCTACACCTTC.

This clone has just one count. This chain joins TRBV6-2 or TRBV6-3 and TRBJ1-5, with 7 bases fitting TRBD1. The CDR3 has 16 amino acids. Germline V gene lookup returns CDR1 MNHEY and CDR2 SVGEGT. V trimming: 2 bases; J trimming: 7 bases; junction bases outside the gene matches: 11. The CDR3 loop is CASSYIVGQTVQPQHF. The CDR3 nucleotides read TGTGCCAGCAGTTACATAGTGGGACAGACGGTACAGCCCCAGCATTTT.

The chain couples TRBV9 to TRBJ2-7, with D tentatively TRBD1 (6 bases). The CDR3 has 14 amino acids. Germline-derived CDR1 and CDR2 are SGDLS and YYNGEE. Trimming pared 0 bases from V and 2 bases from J, leaving 9 bases between. The DNA for the CDR3 is TGTGCCAGCAGCGTAGGTGCAGGGGCCTACGAGCAGTACTTC. It codes for CASSVGAGAYEQYF.

V and J are TRBV9 and TRBJ1-5; possibly TRBD1 for D (5 bases). Germline CDR1 SGDLS, CDR2 YYNGEE. The CDR3 loop spans 15 amino acids. The V end lost 0 bases, the J end lost 6 bases, and 13 bases lay between the germline ends. The CDR3 DNA reads TGTGCCAGCAGCGTAGATCAGGGTTTCAGTCAGCCCCAGCATTTT. Translating it yields CASSVDQGFSQPQHF.

V usage is TRBV19 and J usage is TRBJ1-1; 7 bases fit TRBD1. The V and J ends lost 6 bases and 11 bases, in that order; junction bases with no gene match: 6. The CDR3 sequence is 11 residues long. The germline CDR1 and CDR2 sequences are LNHDA and SQIVND (reference sequence). CDR3 coding DNA: TGTGCCAGTAGGACACAGGGGAAGGCTTTCTTT. This gives the protein CASRTQGKAFF.

V is TRBV10-2 and J is TRBJ2-7; perhaps TRBD2 as D (5 bases). Germline V CDR1 and CDR2: WSHSY, SAAADI. This CDR3 has 15 amino acids. V shed 8 bases and J shed 5 bases, with 22 bases lying between them. The CDR3 region has the DNA TGCGCCAGCCTCCCAGGTGTGCCGGGGTACAACGAGCAGTACTTC. The encoded protein is CASLPGVPGYNEQYF.

The chain couples TRBV6-2 or TRBV6-3 to TRBJ2-6; no reliable D call. Trimming shortened V by 2 bases and J by 2 bases, and 4 bases separated the two germline ends. The CDR3 is made up of 14 amino acids. Germline loops: CDR1 MNHEY, CDR2 SVGEGT. In DNA, the CDR3 is TGTGCCAGCAGTTACACTGCTGGGGCCAACGTCCTGACTTTC. Amino acids: CASSYTAGANVLTF.

The chain is built from TRBV4-1 and TRBJ1-6; D gene unclear. Germline CDR1 MGHRA, CDR2 YSYEKL. V lost 0 bases, J lost 6 bases, and 12 bases lay in between. There are 16 residues in the CDR3. For the CDR3, the DNA is TGCGCCAGCAGCCAAGATGAGGAGATGGGTAATTCACCCCTCCACTTT. It specifies CASSQDEEMGNSPLHF.